The 24 T cell receptor beta chains presented below share a single source sample, sequenced in a study of blood T cell repertoires in COVID-19. Data came from immunoSEQ multiplex PCR; TCRdb stores just in-frame clones and leaves some out. This repertoire shows around 90,000 clones, 88% found once; its top ten account for 2.1%. Sample: peripheral blood. Receptors were obtained from a man aged 50 to 60 with COVID-19, enrolled during active disease.

The chain is built from TRBV4-2 and TRBJ1-1; D is uncertain. CDR1 LGHNA and CDR2 YNFKEQ come from the germline V gene. The CDR3 covers 15 residues. Deletions cut 1 base from V and 4 bases from J, with 13 bases between. DNA for the CDR3: TGTGCCAGCAGCCAAGTCACAGCGGGGAGCACTGAAGCTTTCTTT. Its protein product is CASSQVTAGSTEAFF.

The gene calls are TRBV1 and TRBJ2-1; TRBD2 reflects the table's D call only, with no check against the DNA. TRBV1 is classified as a pseudogene. This CDR3 spans 16 amino acids. The CDR3 spells CTSSPPPLGGADEQFF. The CDR3 coding sequence is TGCACCAGCAGCCCCCCCCCACTGGGGGGGGCCGATGAGCAGTTCTTC.

The rearrangement joins TRBV4-1 to TRBJ1-2; TRBD1 is a possible D gene (5 bases). Germline values: CDR1 MGHRA, CDR2 YSYEKL. The CDR3 sequence is 14 residues long. The V gene lost 4 bases and the J gene lost 0 bases, with 9 bases spanning the gap. CDR3 in DNA: TGCGCCAGCAGCCTCCAGGGTTCTAACTATGGCTACACCTTC. Protein sequence: CASSLQGSNYGYTF.

The chain uses TRBV18 and TRBJ2-7; D unclear. Germline CDR1 and CDR2: KGHSH and LQKENI. The V end lost 4 bases, the J end lost 5 bases, and 6 bases lay between the germline ends. The CDR3 covers 11 residues. In DNA, the CDR3 is TGTGCCAGCTCACTTCGGGACGAGCAGTACTTC. This codes for CASSLRDEQYF.

J is TRBJ2-2 and V is TRBV5-4; 10 bases align to TRBD1. The germline V gene has CDR1 SGHNT and CDR2 YYREEE (reference sequence). V gave up 4 bases and J gave up 7 bases; unmatched junction bases: 10. CDR3 size: 16 residues. The chain's CDR3 is CASSRTTGGVIGELFF. In nucleotides, the CDR3 is TGTGCCAGCAGCCGTACGACAGGGGGCGTAATCGGGGAGCTGTTTTTT.

The chain uses TRBV24-1 and TRBJ2-3, with 11 bases fitting TRBD2. J was trimmed by 6 bases and V by 5 bases; bases with no gene match: 6. The CDR3 length is 15 residues. Germline-derived CDR1 and CDR2 are KGHDR and SFDVKD. CDR3 amino acids: CATSGSGGAADTQYF. As DNA, the CDR3 is TGTGCCACCAGTGGTAGCGGGGGGGCCGCTGATACGCAGTATTTT.

This rearrangement joins TRBV12-3 or TRBV12-4 to TRBJ1-1, with a tentative D call TRBD1 (5 bases). Trimming shortened V by 4 bases and J by 6 bases, and 6 bases separated the two germline ends. The CDR3 covers 11 residues. CDR3 nucleotide sequence: TGTGCCAGCAGTTGGGGGGCTGAAGCTTTCTTT. This translates into CASSWGAEAFF.

The gene calls are TRBV6-2 or TRBV6-3 and TRBJ2-2; no clear D gene. The germline gives CDR1 MNHEY, CDR2 SVGEGT. The CDR3 totals 12 residues. V was trimmed by 2 bases and J by 13 bases, leaving 11 bases between them. Here the CDR3 DNA reads TGTGCCAGCAGTTACCGCACCCCGGGGCTGTTTTTT. Amino acid sequence: CASSYRTPGLFF.

This chain uses TRBV28 with TRBJ2-1; D is ambiguous. This CDR3 contains 11 residues. V was pared by 4 bases and J by 9 bases, with 7 bases between. Germline lookup yields CDR1 MDHEN and CDR2 SYDVKM. The CDR3, as DNA: TGTGCCAGCAGTTCCCCTAGTGAGCAGTTCTTC. The encoded protein is CASSSPSEQFF.

A few counts support this clone. The V gene is TRBV6-5, the J gene TRBJ1-4; weak D call: TRBD1 (6 bases). Trimming shortened V by 2 bases and J by 8 bases, and 12 bases separated the two germline ends. Germline V gives CDR1 MNHEY, CDR2 SVGAGI. This CDR3 has 14 amino acids. The CDR3 reads CASSYGQGWEKLFF. The CDR3 DNA is TGTGCCAGCAGTTACGGGCAGGGGTGGGAAAAACTGTTTTTT.

The chain combines TRBV7-8 with TRBJ1-1; D is perhaps TRBD1 (5 bases). The V end was cut by 5 bases, the J end by 3 bases, with 13 bases between. Germline V lookup: CDR1 SGHVS, CDR2 FQNEAQ. This CDR3 contains 14 residues. The CDR3 DNA follows: TGTGCCAGCAGCATCAGGGAAGGGGACACTGAAGCTTTCTTT. It translates to CASSIREGDTEAFF.

This clone occurred once. The V call is TRBV18, the J call TRBJ1-1; a possible D gene is TRBD1 (5 bases). Trimming shortened V by 3 bases and J by 2 bases, and 13 bases separated the two germline ends. The CDR3 consists of 15 residues. The germline CDR1 and CDR2 sequences are KGHSH and LQKENI. The CDR3 nucleotides read TGTGCCAGCTCACCCCTGGGGCAGGGTAACACTGAAGCTTTCTTT. It translates to CASSPLGQGNTEAFF.

The chain uses TRBV5-1 and TRBJ2-7; D is possibly TRBD1 (5 bases). The CDR3 loop spans 13 amino acids. V lost 5 bases and J 2 bases, leaving 11 bases between the germline ends. CDR1 is SGHRS, CDR2 YFSETQ, per germline. CDR3 in amino acids: CASRLTATYEQYF. The CDR3 DNA is TGCGCCAGCAGGCTGACAGCGACCTACGAGCAGTACTTC.

This clone was picked up one time. This chain uses TRBV9 with TRBJ1-2; maybe TRBD1 (6 bases). This CDR3 region has 12 residues. Germline V gene sequence: CDR1 SGDLS, CDR2 YYNGEE. V was trimmed by 0 bases and J by 8 bases, leaving 8 bases between them. This chain's CDR3 is CASSVGQGGYTF. In nucleotides, the CDR3 is TGTGCCAGCAGCGTAGGGCAGGGGGGCTACACCTTC.

The chain uses TRBV4-2 and TRBJ2-1; 9 nucleotides line up with TRBD2. The ends lost 4 bases at V and 13 bases at J; junction bases unmatched: 20. Germline CDR1 reads LGHNA; CDR2 reads YNFKEQ. The CDR3 spans 17 residues. The DNA for the CDR3 is TGTGCCAGCAGCCCACGAAGGGCCGGGACTAGCCACGTGCAACAGTTCTTC. This translates into CASSPRRAGTSHVQQFF.

The genes are TRBV4-1 and TRBJ1-5; D gene unclear. Germline CDR1 and CDR2: MGHRA and YSYEKL. The length of the CDR3 is 15 residues. V lost 3 bases and J 0 bases, leaving 9 bases between the germline ends. The CDR3 loop is CASSHETPSNQPQHF. The CDR3 DNA reads as TGCGCCAGCAGCCATGAGACACCTAGCAATCAGCCCCAGCATTTT.

The sample holds one count of this clone. This CDR3 reads CASSQRDLYGYTF. CDR3 coding DNA: TGTGCCAGCAGCCAGCGGGACCTCTATGGCTACACCTTC. V usage is TRBV14 and J usage is TRBJ1-2; maybe TRBD1 (5 bases). The CDR3 is 13 residues long. V was pared by 3 bases and J by 4 bases, with 9 bases between. The germline gives CDR1 SGHDN, CDR2 FVKESK.

CDR3 DNA sequence: TGTGCCAGCAGCCAAGCCCTGACAGGCTCCTACGAGCAGTACTTC. It translates to CASSQALTGSYEQYF. The chain employs TRBV4-2 and TRBJ2-7; a weak D match, TRBD1 (6 bases). The germline gives CDR1 LGHNA, CDR2 YNFKEQ. The CDR3 loop spans 15 amino acids. V gave up 1 base and J gave up 0 bases, with 10 bases separating them.

V and J are TRBV9 and TRBJ2-2; D unresolved. Germline values: CDR1 SGDLS, CDR2 YYNGEE. The germline V and J ends were trimmed by 0 bases and 6 bases, with 9 bases remaining between them. This CDR3 spans 14 amino acids. CDR3 amino acids: CASSVVFGSGELFF. The CDR3 coding sequence is TGTGCCAGCAGCGTAGTGTTCGGTTCCGGGGAGCTGTTTTTT.

This clone was detected many times. The chain has TRBV9 and TRBJ2-1; 10 bases match TRBD2. CDR1 SGDLS and CDR2 YYNGEE come from the germline V gene. The CDR3 covers 14 residues. The junction had 2 bases not matched to a gene; V was cut back by 3 bases and J by 5 bases. The CDR3 is CASSASGGNNEQFF. CDR3 DNA sequence: TGTGCCAGCAGCGCTAGCGGGGGTAACAATGAGCAGTTCTTC.

This clone was found a few times. V usage is TRBV5-1 and J usage is TRBJ1-2, with 7 bases aligning to TRBD1. This CDR3 comprises 15 residues. The V gene end was trimmed by 4 bases and the J gene end by 0 bases; junction bases not matched to a gene: 6. Germline values: CDR1 SGHRS, CDR2 YFSETQ. The CDR3 bases are TGCGCCAGCAGCCCGTGGACAGGTTCTAACTATGGCTACACCTTC. Translated, it gives CASSPWTGSNYGYTF. The whole variable domain, remainder taken from reference TRBV5-1 and TRBJ1-2, is KAGVTQTPRYLIKTRGQQVTLSCSPISGHRSVSWYQQTPGQGLQFLFEYFSETQRNKGNFPGRFSGRQFSNSRSEMNVSTLELGDSALYLCASSPWTGSNYGYTFGSGTRLTVV.

In DNA form, the CDR3 reads TGTGCCAGCAGCTTAGTAGGAAACAGGGACGAGCAGTACTTC. This sequence encodes CASSLVGNRDEQYF. This sequence joins TRBV11-1 and TRBJ2-7, with D possibly being TRBD1 (6 bases). Trimming stripped 1 base from V and 5 bases from J, with 12 bases between. In germline, CDR1 is SGHAT, CDR2 FQDESV (reference sequence). This CDR3 spans 14 amino acids. Full variable domain (rest looked up from reference TRBV11-1 and TRBJ2-7): EAEVAQSPRYKITEKSQAVAFWCDPISGHATLYWYRQILGQGPELLVQFQDESVVDDSQLPKDRFSAERLKGVDSTLKIQPAELGDSAMYLCASSLVGNRDEQYFGPGTRLTVT.

The chain uses TRBV10-3 and TRBJ1-2; D uncertain. Germline CDR1 is ENHRY and CDR2 is SYGVKD. V was clipped by 1 base and J by 2 bases, with 5 bases between them. The CDR3 contains 13 residues. Written as DNA, the CDR3 is TGTGCCATCAGTGAGTTACAGAACTATGGCTACACCTTC. Residues: CAISELQNYGYTF.

This sequence joins TRBV5-1 and TRBJ2-3; no clear D. Between the trimmed V and J ends, which lost 5 bases and 2 bases, there was a span of 12 bases. The CDR3 is 14 residues long. In germline, CDR1 is SGHRS, CDR2 YFSETQ. The CDR3: CASRPSTATDTQYF. In DNA, the CDR3 is TGCGCCAGCAGACCAAGTACTGCCACAGATACGCAGTATTTT.